This is a list of T cell receptor beta chains from one sample in a study of vaccination effects on CD4 cells after COVID-19. Some clones are missing from TCRdb's copy, which holds only in-frame ones; the method was immunoSEQ multiplex PCR. Of some 24,000 clones in the sample, roughly three quarters were seen once. No antigen is known for these receptors. This specimen was CD4+ T cells from PBMCs cultured with HCoV-NL63 spike peptides, taken before COVID-19 vaccination. Source of these receptors: a human donor who received a COVID-19 vaccine. Both conserved end residues are part of each CDR3. Fields, in order: V gene, J gene, CDR3 protein.

TRBV10-2,TRBJ1-4,CASTPWTGGSEKLFF
TRBV2,TRBJ2-5,CASKYGETQYF
TRBV27,TRBJ1-5,CASSLWGNSNQPQHF
TRBV19,TRBJ2-4,CASSRTSGGGSKNIQYF
TRBV10-3,TRBJ1-2,CAISSDREGGYTF
TRBV5-1,TRBJ1-2,CASTTGGPNYGYTF
TRBV27,TRBJ2-3,CASSSTDTQYF
TRBV5-1,TRBJ2-5,CASSLSGGPGQETQYF
TRBV5-4,TRBJ2-5,CASSLGTSGSVETQYF
TRBV4-1,TRBJ2-5,CASSQEAGTVQETQYF
TRBV19,TRBJ2-7,CASSISGTVDTYEQYF
TRBV7-8,TRBJ2-3,CASSLQTSGSTDTQYF
TRBV5-4,TRBJ2-1,CASSFGATSGDEQFF
TRBV24-1,TRBJ2-2,CATSLTSGDTGELFF
TRBV11-2,TRBJ1-5,CASSPDPGYGQPQHF
TRBV6-6,TRBJ1-1,CASSYPPSIEAFF
TRBV7-2,TRBJ2-2,CASSLVAPDTGELFF
TRBV24-1,TRBJ2-3,CATSDPTSGRTDTQYF
TRBV5-4,TRBJ1-1,CASSLEVGEAFF
TRBV27,TRBJ1-2,CASQAPGYGYTF
TRBV4-1,TRBJ1-2,CASSQARGGLYGYTF
TRBV11-3,TRBJ2-7,CASSSGQGLSDEQYF
TRBV12-5,TRBJ2-2,CASANIIGVDTGELFF
TRBV6-6,TRBJ1-2,CASRPSYGTEYGYTF
TRBV5-8,TRBJ2-7,CASGLGLAAYEQYF
TRBV5-1,TRBJ2-7,CASSLSDGSYEQYF
TRBV2,TRBJ1-4,CASRKDSPREKLFF
TRBV30,TRBJ2-3,CAWRDTTDTQYF
TRBV6-5,TRBJ1-1,CASRSGGQGSAEAFF
TRBV7-9,TRBJ2-2,CASSPRFDTGELFF
TRBV3-1/TRBV3-2,TRBJ1-4,CASSNRDLFNEKLFF
TRBV19,TRBJ1-1,CASSSGTGWGTEAFF
TRBV6-6,TRBJ1-1,CASSYPQSVNTEAFF
TRBV7-8,TRBJ1-5,CASQPGGNYLNQPQHF
TRBV11-2,TRBJ1-1,CASSSRTGFIPEAFF
TRBV7-9,TRBJ2-3,CASSLKSGTDTQYF
TRBV7-2,TRBJ2-2,CASSLPGPGELFF
TRBV5-4,TRBJ1-2,CASSQGQAGYTF
TRBV5-6,TRBJ2-7,CASSYDYEQYF
TRBV19,TRBJ2-7,CASRERSHSYEQYF
TRBV6-5,TRBJ2-6,CASRTTDSGANVLTF
TRBV11-2,TRBJ2-2,CASRRTGTNTGELFF
TRBV7-9,TRBJ2-5,CASSLGVGQQETQYF
TRBV10-3,TRBJ2-5,CAISESGREGETQYF
TRBV5-1,TRBJ2-5,CASGQTGTSGGAVSETQYF
TRBV6-5,TRBJ1-1,CASSRYRTSQSEAFF
TRBV7-9,TRBJ2-5,CASRRLAGGGETQYF
TRBV18,TRBJ1-1,CASSPPVALEAFF
TRBV7-6,TRBJ2-2,CASSLNPPGELFF
TRBV5-1,TRBJ2-1,CASSPESDRNEQFF
TRBV5-1,TRBJ1-1,CASSLAWALNTEAFF
TRBV5-1,TRBJ1-1,CASVSSENTEAFF